This is a list of T cell receptor beta chains from one sample in a study of blood T cells in healthy people across ages. A single record per CDR3 protein comes from TCRdb applying MiXCR to the 5' RACE reads. The sample holds fewer than 1,000,000 distinct CDR3 sequences; more than 35% are singletons and the top ten take approximately 18%. Specimen: blood. The receptors shown here come from an older man in good health. CDR3s include the opening cysteine and the closing phenylalanine or tryptophan. D genes are given only for firm matches. Not all rows give a size; the values are once, few, many and, for expanded clones, a class.

v_call	clone_size	d_call	j_call	cdr3_aa	cdr3_nt
TRBV27	few	-	TRBJ2-5	CASSGQLQETQYF	TGTGCCAGCAGCGGACAGCTGCAGGAGACCCAGTACTTC
TRBV6-2/TRBV6-3	-	TRBD2	TRBJ2-7	CASNYPGGPIYEQYF	TGTGCCAGCAACTACCCGGGAGGGCCGATCTACGAGCAGTACTTC
TRBV7-9	-	TRBD1	TRBJ2-7	CASSPQAGTDNYEQYF	TGTGCCAGCAGCCCACAGGCCGGGACAGACAACTACGAGCAGTACTTC
TRBV28	-	-	TRBJ1-2	CASSLYSARVEGYTF	TGTGCCAGCAGTTTATACTCCGCCAGGGTCGAAGGCTACACCTTC
TRBV7-7	-	TRBD2	TRBJ2-3	CASGSGTSDTDTQYF	TGTGCCAGCGGCTCCGGGACTAGCGACACAGATACGCAGTATTTT
TRBV7-8	-	-	TRBJ2-7	CASSLDEGSSSYEQYF	TGTGCCAGCAGCTTAGATGAAGGGTCCTCCTCCTACGAGCAGTACTTC
TRBV12-3/TRBV12-4	few	TRBD1	TRBJ1-4	CASSRQGFREKLFF	TGTGCCAGCAGTCGACAGGGGTTCCGGGAAAAACTGTTTTTT
TRBV20-1	-	TRBD2	TRBJ2-5	CSARVPSGPQETQYF	TGCAGTGCTAGAGTCCCTAGCGGGCCCCAAGAGACCCAGTACTTC
TRBV6-2/TRBV6-3	-	-	TRBJ2-7	CASSDNSFTYEQYF	TGTGCCAGCAGTGACAATTCGTTTACCTACGAGCAGTACTTC
TRBV9	once	-	TRBJ2-1	CASSVGSRSVETQFF	TGTGCCAGCAGCGTAGGTTCAAGGTCGGTTGAGACCCAGTTCTTC
TRBV20-1	-	-	TRBJ2-1	CRVQGRERYNEQFF	TGCAGGGTTCAGGGGCGGGAGAGGTACAATGAGCAGTTCTTC
TRBV15	few	TRBD1	TRBJ2-3	CATSSTRQGRGTDTQYF	TGTGCCACCAGCAGTACTCGACAGGGGCGGGGCACAGATACGCAGTATTTT
TRBV5-1	-	TRBD2	TRBJ2-5	CASSPGTSGPRTQYF	TGCGCCAGCAGCCCTGGAACTAGCGGCCCTAGGACCCAGTACTTC
TRBV11-3	many	TRBD2	TRBJ2-7	CASSLASGSNTGYEQYF	TGTGCCAGCAGCTTAGCCAGCGGGAGCAACACTGGCTACGAGCAGTACTTC
TRBV7-2	-	-	TRBJ2-7	CATKLGGATREQYF	TGTGCCACCAAGCTCGGAGGAGCGACCCGAGAGCAGTACTTC
TRBV4-1	-	-	TRBJ2-3	CASSQPHTDTQYF	TGCGCCAGCAGCCAACCCCACACAGATACGCAGTATTTT
TRBV11-2	many	-	TRBJ2-1	CASQIGTYNEQFF	TGTGCCTCCCAAATTGGTACTTACAATGAGCAGTTCTTC
TRBV9	-	-	TRBJ2-1	CASSVGLASALSYNEQFF	TGTGCCAGCAGCGTAGGTTTGGCTAGCGCCCTCTCCTACAATGAGCAGTTCTTC
TRBV10-3	-	TRBD2	TRBJ2-7	CAISDGRAGAYEQYF	TGTGCCATCAGTGACGGACGAGCGGGAGCCTACGAGCAGTACTTC
TRBV10-3	-	-	TRBJ2-3	CAISESGRGVTDTQYF	TGTGCCATCAGTGAGTCGGGTCGGGGCGTCACAGATACGCAGTATTTT
TRBV12-3/TRBV12-4	-	-	TRBJ2-7	CASSDPGGVSSYEQYF	TGTGCCAGCAGTGACCCGGGTGGGGTGAGCTCCTACGAGCAGTACTTC
TRBV12-3/TRBV12-4	-	-	TRBJ2-1	CASSPTGNSYNEQFF	TGTGCCAGCAGTCCGACTGGTAACTCCTACAATGAGCAGTTCTTC
TRBV12-3/TRBV12-4	-	-	TRBJ2-7	CASSFSQGMREQYF	TGTGCCAGCAGTTTTAGCCAGGGGATGCGCGAGCAGTACTTC
TRBV6-1	few	-	TRBJ2-5	CASTLGQSFTETQYF	TGTGCCAGCACCCTCGGACAGTCCTTTACCGAGACCCAGTACTTC
TRBV18	few	-	TRBJ2-5	CASSPIVQETQYF	TGTGCCAGCTCACCAATTGTACAAGAGACCCAGTACTTC
TRBV6-5	-	-	TRBJ2-3	CASTSDKGYEQYF	TGTGCCAGCACATCGGACAAGGGCTACGAGCAGTATTTT
TRBV20-1	-	TRBD2	TRBJ2-1	CSARSGLAGPNEQFF	TGCAGTGCTAGGTCAGGACTAGCGGGCCCCAATGAGCAGTTCTTC
TRBV20-1	few	-	TRBJ1-2	CSAYPPLSANYGYTF	TGCAGTGCTTACCCCCCCCTTAGCGCTAACTATGGCTACACCTTC
TRBV12-3/TRBV12-4	few	-	TRBJ2-5	CASSGGQETQYF	TGTGCCAGCAGCGGGGGCCAAGAGACCCAGTACTTC
TRBV5-1	-	-	TRBJ1-4	CASSTDAANEKLFF	TGCGCCAGCAGCACGGACGCGGCTAATGAAAAACTGTTTTTT
TRBV29-1	-	-	TRBJ2-1	CSVGGRTNEQFF	TGCAGCGTTGGAGGACGGACGAATGAGCAGTTCTTC
TRBV7-7	-	TRBD2	TRBJ2-1	CASSYGLAGAEQFF	TGTGCCAGCAGCTACGGACTAGCGGGAGCTGAGCAGTTCTTC
TRBV28	-	-	TRBJ2-1	CASSASTVSSYNEQFF	TGTGCCAGCAGTGCCTCGACGGTGAGCTCCTACAATGAGCAGTTCTTC
TRBV28	-	-	TRBJ1-2	CASSSDRIYGYTF	TGTGCCAGCAGCTCCGACAGGATTTATGGCTACACCTTC
TRBV2	-	-	TRBJ1-6	CASTGQRTSPLHF	TGTGCCAGCACGGGCCAACGCACTTCACCCCTCCACTTT
TRBV7-3	-	TRBD2	TRBJ2-1	CASSFRLAKVNEQFF	TGTGCCAGCAGCTTTAGACTAGCCAAGGTCAATGAGCAGTTCTTC
TRBV12-3/TRBV12-4	-	-	TRBJ1-2	CASSSTVSGYTF	TGTGCCAGCAGTTCGACAGTATCCGGCTACACCTTC
TRBV6-2/TRBV6-3	-	-	TRBJ2-3	CASTKTLTDTQYF	TGTGCCAGCACTAAGACCCTCACAGATACGCAGTATTTT
TRBV3-1	few	-	TRBJ2-3	CASSQEGRTDTQYF	TGTGCCAGCAGCCAAGAGGGGAGAACAGATACGCAGTATTTT
TRBV7-9	-	TRBD1	TRBJ1-5	CASSSDRERGQPQHF	TGTGCCAGCAGCTCCGACAGGGAGAGGGGTCAGCCCCAGCATTTT
TRBV29-1	-	TRBD2	TRBJ2-1	CSVEGGTSGKLAYNKQFF	TGCAGCGTTGAGGGGGGGACTAGCGGGAAGCTCGCCTACAATAAGCAGTTCTTC
TRBV29-1	-	-	TRBJ2-4	CSVANGGTGQYF	TGCAGCGTTGCGAATGGCGGAACGGGGCAGTACTTC
TRBV7-3	-	-	TRBJ2-1	CASSLRVAAIKEQFF	TGTGCCAGCAGCTTAAGGGTAGCGGCCATCAAAGAGCAGTTCTTC
TRBV9	few	-	TRBJ2-5	CASSVYGGETQYF	TGTGCCAGCAGCGTATATGGGGGCGAGACCCAGTACTTC
TRBV20-1	few	-	TRBJ2-5	CSASSSAAETQYF	TGCAGTGCTAGTTCATCCGCAGCAGAGACCCAGTACTTC
TRBV3-1	-	TRBD2	TRBJ2-5	CASSSGSRGETQYF	TGTGCCAGCAGTAGCGGGAGCCGGGGAGAGACCCAGTACTTC
TRBV20-1	-	TRBD2	TRBJ2-7	CSANGLGEGGEQYF	TGCAGTGCTAATGGGTTGGGGGAGGGAGGCGAGCAGTACTTC
TRBV6-5	few	TRBD2	TRBJ2-5	CASSPRTSVNEQYF	TGTGCCAGCAGTCCTCGGACTAGCGTCAATGAGCAGTACTTC
TRBV10-3	-	-	TRBJ2-2	CAIRETGPEMLFF	TGTGCCATCAGAGAGACAGGCCCCGAGATGTTGTTTTTT
TRBV5-1	-	-	TRBJ2-5	CASSPLSGDYEQYF	TGCGCCAGCAGCCCCCTGTCAGGAGACTATGAGCAGTACTTC
TRBV7-2	-	-	TRBJ2-5	CASSLKSFPETQYF	TGTGCCAGCAGCTTAAAGTCGTTTCCGGAGACCCAGTACTTC